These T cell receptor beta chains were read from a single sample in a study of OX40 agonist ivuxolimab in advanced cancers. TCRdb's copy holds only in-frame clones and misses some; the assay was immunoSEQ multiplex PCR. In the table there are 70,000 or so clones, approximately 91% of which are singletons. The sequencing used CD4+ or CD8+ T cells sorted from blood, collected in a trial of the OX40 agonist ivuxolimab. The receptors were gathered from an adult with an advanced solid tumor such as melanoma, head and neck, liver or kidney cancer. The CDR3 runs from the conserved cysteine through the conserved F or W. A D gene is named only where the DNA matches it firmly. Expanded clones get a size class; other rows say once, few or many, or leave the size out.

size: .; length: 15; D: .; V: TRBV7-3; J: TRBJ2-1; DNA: TGTGCCAGCAGCTTATTCTCTAGCTCCTACAATGAGCAGTTCTTC; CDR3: CASSLFSSSYNEQFF
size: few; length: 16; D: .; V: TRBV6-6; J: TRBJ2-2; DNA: TGTGCCAGCAGTTTCCCGGACACGCTGAACACCGGGGAGCTGTTTTTT; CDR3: CASSFPDTLNTGELFF
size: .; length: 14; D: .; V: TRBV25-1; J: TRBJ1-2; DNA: TGTGCCAGCAGTGACCGCGGACGGAGGTATGGCTACACCTTC; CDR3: CASSDRGRRYGYTF
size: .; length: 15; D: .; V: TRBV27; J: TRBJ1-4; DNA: TGTGCCAGCAGCCTAATCAGGGGACTAGGTGAAAAACTGTTTTTT; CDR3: CASSLIRGLGEKLFF
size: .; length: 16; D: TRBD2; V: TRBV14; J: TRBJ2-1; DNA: TGTGCCAGCAGCCATGTACTAGCGGGCGTAACCAATGAGCAGTTCTTC; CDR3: CASSHVLAGVTNEQFF
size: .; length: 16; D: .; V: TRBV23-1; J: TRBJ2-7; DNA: TGCGCCAGCAGTCAATCCGGGTTGTGTGTCTCCTACGAGCAGTACTTC; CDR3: CASSQSGLCVSYEQYF
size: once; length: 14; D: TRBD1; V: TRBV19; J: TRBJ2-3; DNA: TGTGCCAGTAGTATCCGGGACAGGGAATTCCGACAGTATTTT; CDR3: CASSIRDREFRQYF
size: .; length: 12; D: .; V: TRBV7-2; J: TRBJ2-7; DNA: TGTGCCAGCAGCTTTGTTAGGGTCGAGCAGTACTTC; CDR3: CASSFVRVEQYF
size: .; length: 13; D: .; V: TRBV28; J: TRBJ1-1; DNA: TGTGCCAGCAGTTTAATGCAGAACACTGAAGCTTTCTTT; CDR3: CASSLMQNTEAFF
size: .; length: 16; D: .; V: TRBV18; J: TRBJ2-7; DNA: TGTGCCAGCTCACCACCGAACGGACTAAGTACCTACGAGCAGTACTTC; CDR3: CASSPPNGLSTYEQYF
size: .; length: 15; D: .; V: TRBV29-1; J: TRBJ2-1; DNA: TGCAGCGTGGCGGTTATACTCAAAGCCTACAATGAGCAGTTCTTC; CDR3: CSVAVILKAYNEQFF
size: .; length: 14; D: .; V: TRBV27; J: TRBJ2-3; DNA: TGTGCCAGCAGTTACGGGACTGGCACAGATACGCAGTATTTT; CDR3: CASSYGTGTDTQYF
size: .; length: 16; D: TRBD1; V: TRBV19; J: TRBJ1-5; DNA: TGTGCCAGTAGTGTTACAGGGGGCGGCGGCAATCAGCCCCAGCATTTT; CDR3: CASSVTGGGGNQPQHF
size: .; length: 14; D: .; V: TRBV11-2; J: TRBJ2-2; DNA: TGTGCCAGCAGCCCGAGGCCTGACACCGGGGAGCTGTTTTTT; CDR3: CASSPRPDTGELFF
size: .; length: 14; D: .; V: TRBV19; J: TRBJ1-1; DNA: TGTGCCAGTAGTATAGACGACGGGAACACTGAAGCTTTCTTT; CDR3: CASSIDDGNTEAFF
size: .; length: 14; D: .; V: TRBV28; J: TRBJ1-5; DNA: TGTGCCAGCAGTTCCCCGGGTAGCAATCAGCCCCAGCATTTT; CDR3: CASSSPGSNQPQHF
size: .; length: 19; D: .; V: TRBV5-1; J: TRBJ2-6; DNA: TGCGCCAGCAGCCTGACCGGTGGGGGCCATGGTTCTGGGGCCAACGTCCTGACTTTC; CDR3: CASSLTGGGHGSGANVLTF
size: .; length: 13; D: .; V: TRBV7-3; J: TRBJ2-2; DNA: TGTGCCAGCAGCTCGGGAATAACCGGGGAGCTGTTTTTT; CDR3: CASSSGITGELFF
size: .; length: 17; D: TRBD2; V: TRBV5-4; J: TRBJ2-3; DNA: TGTGCCAGCAGCTTTAAACGACTAGCGGGAGGAACAGATACGCAGTATTTT; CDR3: CASSFKRLAGGTDTQYF
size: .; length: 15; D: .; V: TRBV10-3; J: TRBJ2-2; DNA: TGTGCCATCAGGGCGGGGAGTAGGGACACCGGGGAGCTGTTTTTT; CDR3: CAIRAGSRDTGELFF
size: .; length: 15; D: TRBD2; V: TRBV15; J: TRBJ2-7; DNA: TGTGCCACCAGCAGACCTAGCGGTAGCTCCTACGAGCAGTACTTC; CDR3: CATSRPSGSSYEQYF
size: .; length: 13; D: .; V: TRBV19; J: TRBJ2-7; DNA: TGTGCCAGTAGTACCCGAGAAAACTACGAGCAGTACTTC; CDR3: CASSTRENYEQYF
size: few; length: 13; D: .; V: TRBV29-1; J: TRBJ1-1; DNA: TGCAGCGCAACCCGGACAGTGAACACTGAAGCTTTCTTT; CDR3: CSATRTVNTEAFF
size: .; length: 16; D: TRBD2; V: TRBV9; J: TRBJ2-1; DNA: TGTGCCAGCAGCGTAGTTTCTAGCGGGACATACAATGAGCAGTTCTTC; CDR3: CASSVVSSGTYNEQFF
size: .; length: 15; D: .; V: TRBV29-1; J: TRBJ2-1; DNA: TGCAGCGTTGGTCATTTCGTTCCAGGGTACAATGAGCAGTTCTTC; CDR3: CSVGHFVPGYNEQFF
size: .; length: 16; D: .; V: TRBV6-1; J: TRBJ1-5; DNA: TGTGCCAGCAGTGAAGCGCTTCTTGGGTTCCGTCAGCCCCAGCATTTT; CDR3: CASSEALLGFRQPQHF
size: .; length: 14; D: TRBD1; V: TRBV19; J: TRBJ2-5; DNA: TGTGCCAGTAGTATAGGGACAGGGAGAGAGACCCAGTACTTC; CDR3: CASSIGTGRETQYF
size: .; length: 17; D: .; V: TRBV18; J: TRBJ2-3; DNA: TGTGCCAGCTCACCACAACCCAGGAGCCCCAGCGGAGATACGCAGTATTTT; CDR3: CASSPQPRSPSGDTQYF
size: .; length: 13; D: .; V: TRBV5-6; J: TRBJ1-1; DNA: TGTGCCAGCAGCTTGCCAGGGAGCGGTGAAGCTTTCTTT; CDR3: CASSLPGSGEAFF
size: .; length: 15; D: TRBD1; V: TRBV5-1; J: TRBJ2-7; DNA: TGCGCCAGCAGCTTGGCCGCGGGAACAGGGGGCGAGCAGTACTTC; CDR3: CASSLAAGTGGEQYF
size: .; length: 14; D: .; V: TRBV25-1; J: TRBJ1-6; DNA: TGTGCCAGCAGTTCCCAGGACTCTTTTTCACCCCTCCACTTT; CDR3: CASSSQDSFSPLHF
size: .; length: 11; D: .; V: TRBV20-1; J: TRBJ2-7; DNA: TGCAGTGCTGTCCGTACGGGGGAGCAGTACTTC; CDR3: CSAVRTGEQYF
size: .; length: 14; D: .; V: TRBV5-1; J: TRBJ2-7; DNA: TGCGCCAGCAGCTTGGGGGGCACTTCCTACGAGCAGTACTTC; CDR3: CASSLGGTSYEQYF
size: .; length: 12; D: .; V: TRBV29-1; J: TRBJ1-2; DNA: TGCAGCGTTGTGGAGGCTAACTATGGCTACACCTTC; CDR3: CSVVEANYGYTF
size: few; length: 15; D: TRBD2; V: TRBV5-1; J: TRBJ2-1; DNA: TGCGCCAGCAGCTTGTCCACTAGCGGGACGGGTGAGCAGTTCTTC; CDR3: CASSLSTSGTGEQFF
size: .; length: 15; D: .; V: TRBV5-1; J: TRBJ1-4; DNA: TGCGCCAGCAGGGGCGGCAGGGAAGCTAATGAAAAACTGTTTTTT; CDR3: CASRGGREANEKLFF
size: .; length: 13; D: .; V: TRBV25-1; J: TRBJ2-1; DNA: TGTGCCAGCAGTGAATCAGGGATCAATGAGCAGTTCTTC; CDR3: CASSESGINEQFF
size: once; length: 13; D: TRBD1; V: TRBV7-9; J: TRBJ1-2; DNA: TGTGCCAGCAGCCAGGGGACAGCCGATGGCTACACCTTC; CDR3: CASSQGTADGYTF
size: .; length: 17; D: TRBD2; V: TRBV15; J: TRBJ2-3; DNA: TGTGCCACCAGCAGAGATCCGCTAGCGGGGACCACAGATACGCAGTATTTT; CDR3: CATSRDPLAGTTDTQYF
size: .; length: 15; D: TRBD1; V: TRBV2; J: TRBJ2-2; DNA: TGTGCCAGCAGCCGGGACAGGGCGTCTAGCGGGGAGCTGTTTTTT; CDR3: CASSRDRASSGELFF
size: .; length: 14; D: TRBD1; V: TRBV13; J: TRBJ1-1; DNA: TGTGCCAGCAGCCCCGGACAGGTGAACACTGAAGCTTTCTTT; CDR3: CASSPGQVNTEAFF
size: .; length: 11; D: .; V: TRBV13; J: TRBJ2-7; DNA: TGTGCCAGCAGCCAGGGGTGGGAGCAGTACTTC; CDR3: CASSQGWEQYF
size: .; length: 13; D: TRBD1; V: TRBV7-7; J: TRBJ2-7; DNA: TGTGCCAGCAGCGCCGGGACAGCCTACGAGCAGTACTTC; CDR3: CASSAGTAYEQYF
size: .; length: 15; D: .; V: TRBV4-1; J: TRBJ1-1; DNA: TGCGCCAGCAGCCAAGAAGTTACTGGGGACTCTGAAGCTTTCTTT; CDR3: CASSQEVTGDSEAFF
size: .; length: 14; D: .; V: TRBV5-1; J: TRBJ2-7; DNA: TGCGCCAGCAGCTTGGCCGGAAGGCAACACGAGCAGTACTTC; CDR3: CASSLAGRQHEQYF
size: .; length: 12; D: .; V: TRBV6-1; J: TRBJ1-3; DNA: TGTGCCAGCACAAGCTCTGGAAACACCATATATTTT; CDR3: CASTSSGNTIYF
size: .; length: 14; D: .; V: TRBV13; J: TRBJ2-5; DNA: TGTGCCAGCAGCTTAGGGGGACCCGGAGAGACCCAGTACTTC; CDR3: CASSLGGPGETQYF
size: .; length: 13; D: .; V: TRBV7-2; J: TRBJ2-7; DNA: TGTGCCAGCAGCCCGGGACCTTTCTACGAGCAGTACTTC; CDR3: CASSPGPFYEQYF
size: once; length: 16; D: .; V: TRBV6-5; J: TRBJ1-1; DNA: TGTGCCAGCAGTTACTCACCAGAGGGCGTTTACACTGAAGCTTTCTTT; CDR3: CASSYSPEGVYTEAFF
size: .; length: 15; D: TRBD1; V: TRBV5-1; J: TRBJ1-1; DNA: TGCGCCAGCAGCTCGGTGACAGGGTTGAACACTGAAGCTTTCTTT; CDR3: CASSSVTGLNTEAFF
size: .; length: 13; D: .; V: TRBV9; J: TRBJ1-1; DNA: TGTGCCAGCAGCGTTGACGGGAACACTGAAGCTTTCTTT; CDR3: CASSVDGNTEAFF
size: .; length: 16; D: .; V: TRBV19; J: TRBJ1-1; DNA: TGTGCCAGCGAAGGGAATGACAACCTTGTGAACACTGAAGCTTTCTTT; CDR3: CASEGNDNLVNTEAFF
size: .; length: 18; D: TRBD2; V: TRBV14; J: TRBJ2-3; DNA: TGTGCCAGCAGCCCCCGCGAAAGACTAGCGGCTAGCACAGATACGCAGTATTTT; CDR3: CASSPRERLAASTDTQYF